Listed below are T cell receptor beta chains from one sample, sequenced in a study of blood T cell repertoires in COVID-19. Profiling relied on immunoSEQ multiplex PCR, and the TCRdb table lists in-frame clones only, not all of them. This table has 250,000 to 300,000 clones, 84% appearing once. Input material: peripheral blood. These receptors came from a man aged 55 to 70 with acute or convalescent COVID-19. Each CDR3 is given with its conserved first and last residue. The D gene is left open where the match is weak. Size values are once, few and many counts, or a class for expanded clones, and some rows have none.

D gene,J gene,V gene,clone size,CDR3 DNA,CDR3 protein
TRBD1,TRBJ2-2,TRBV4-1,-,TGCGCCAGCAGCCAAGGACAGGGGGTCGGGGAGCTGTTTTTT,CASSQGQGVGELFF
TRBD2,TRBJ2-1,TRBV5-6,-,TGTGCCAGCAGCTTGTGGGGCGGGAGTAGGAATGAGCAGTTCTTC,CASSLWGGSRNEQFF
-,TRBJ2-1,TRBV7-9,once,TGTGCCAGCAGCTCCTTTCTAGCGACCCTCTACAATGAGCAGTTCTTC,CASSSFLATLYNEQFF
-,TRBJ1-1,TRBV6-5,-,TGTGCCAGCAGCGGAGCGGGGGGGCCGAAGAGAGCTTTCTTT,CASSGAGGPKRAFF
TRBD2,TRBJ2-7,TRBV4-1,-,TGCGCCAGCAGCCAAGGACTAGCGGGGGGAACCTACGAGCAGTACTTC,CASSQGLAGGTYEQYF
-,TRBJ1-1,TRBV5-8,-,TGTGCCAGCAGCTCTAAAGGGAGGAACACTGAAGCTTTCTTT,CASSSKGRNTEAFF
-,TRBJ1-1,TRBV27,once,TGTGCCAGCAGTTTATCAGCAGGGAATTTCGAAGCTTTCTTT,CASSLSAGNFEAFF
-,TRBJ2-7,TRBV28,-,TGTGCCAGCAGTTCCGGGGACTCCTACGAGCAGTACTTC,CASSSGDSYEQYF
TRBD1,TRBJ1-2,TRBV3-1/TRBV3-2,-,TGTGCCAGCAGCGGCTCACAGGGGGCTATCGATGGCTACACCTTC,CASSGSQGAIDGYTF
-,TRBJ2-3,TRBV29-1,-,TGCAGCGCACTAGTAACAGATACGCAGTATTTT,CSALVTDTQYF
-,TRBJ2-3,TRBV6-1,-,TGTGCCAGCAGTGAAAGACAGATTGCCGATACGCAGTATTTT,CASSERQIADTQYF
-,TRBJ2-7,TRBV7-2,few,TGTGCCAGCAGCTTAGGAGGGGGTTTAAGTTACGAGCAGTACTTC,CASSLGGGLSYEQYF
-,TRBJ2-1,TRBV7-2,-,TGTGCCAGCAGCTTAGGCTCTAGCGTTAGAGACTACAATGAGCAGTTCTTC,CASSLGSSVRDYNEQFF
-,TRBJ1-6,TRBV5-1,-,TGCGCCAGCAGCCAGACGGGACCGCGCTTGGGGACTTATAATTCACCCCTCCACTTT,CASSQTGPRLGTYNSPLHF